The present entry profiles one T cell receptor beta chain with its context. The CDR3 has 17 residues. Donors each provided ten milliliters of peripheral blood. This specimen comes from a study of blood T cells in healthy people across ages. Together with a sample-barcoded 5' primer, a J-beta primer mix was included in a second PCR lasting about 7 to 11 cycles. Each TCR beta cDNA got a 12-nucleotide random molecular identifier. In TCRdb, the 5' RACE reads were re-called with MiXCR into one record per CDR3 protein. The sample has hundreds of thousands of distinct CDR3 sequences, more than 20% seen once. The same specimen was also included in a second study, on T cells of mothers and their children.

The receptor's source is a boy younger than 18 in good health. The chain has TRBV21-1 and TRBJ2-3; TRBD1 reflects the table's D call only, with no check against the DNA. TRBV21-1 is reported as a pseudogene. What was sequenced was blood. CDR3 coding DNA: TGTGCCAGCAGCAAGGCGGGGACAGGGTTGTGCACAGATACGCAGTATTTT. This translates into CASSKAGTGLCTDTQYF.